One sample yielded the 9 T cell receptor beta chains listed below, sequenced in a study of T cell responses to AZD1222 COVID-19 vaccine listed by TCRdb under 2021. In the paper's terms, the time point label means: about 28 days (+/-7) after the second vaccine dose. The method was the immunoSEQ multiplex PCR assay. TCRdb mirrors the immuneACCESS table, restricted to in-frame sequences. Some clones are absent from its copies; in checked studies, under half trace to an unresolved V gene, and the reason for the others is unknown. Across this sample there are 150,000 to 200,000 clones, with roughly 88% seen only once. Roughly 10% of the sample goes to the ten largest clones. The sequencing used peripheral blood, collected 28 days after the second AZD1222 dose. The receptor source for this set is an adult who received the AZD1222 COVID-19 vaccine.

This chain joins TRBV5-1 and TRBJ1-5, with 7 positions matching TRBD1. There are 13 residues in the CDR3. J was trimmed by 5 bases and V by 4 bases; bases with no gene match: 3. Germline V gives CDR1 SGHRS, CDR2 YFSETQ. The CDR3 sequence is CASSVDRDQPQHF. The DNA for the CDR3 is TGCGCCAGCAGCGTAGACAGGGATCAGCCCCAGCATTTT.

The chain joins TRBV5-1 to TRBJ2-6, with D possibly being TRBD2 (6 bases). With 0 bases removed from V and 0 bases from J, the gap between germline ends came to 7 bases. Germline CDR1 reads SGHRS; CDR2 reads YFSETQ. This CDR3 is built from 16 residues. The CDR3 reads CASSLAGVSGANVLTF. CDR3 DNA: TGCGCCAGCAGCTTGGCGGGGGTCTCTGGGGCCAACGTCCTGACTTTC.

The table lists this clone with a few counts. The genes are TRBV11-3 and TRBJ2-1; D possibly matches TRBD1 or TRBD2 (6 bases each). V gave up 5 bases and J gave up 2 bases, with 13 bases separating them. The CDR3 runs 15 residues. Germline CDR1 is SGHNT and CDR2 is YENEEA. This chain's CDR3 is CASSPGAQTYNEQFF. Here the CDR3 DNA reads TGTGCCAGCAGCCCGGGGGCCCAGACCTACAATGAGCAGTTCTTC. Complete variable domain (other parts from reference TRBV11-3 and TRBJ2-1): EAGVVQSPRYKIIEKKQPVAFWCNPISGHNTLYWYLQNLGQGPELLIRYENEEAVDDSQLPKDRFSAERLKGVDSTLKIQPAELGDSAVYLCASSPGAQTYNEQFFGPGTRLTVL.

The CDR3 DNA sequence: TGTGCCAGCAGTTTTGAACTAGCGGGGGGAACAGATACGCAGTATTTT. It translates to CASSFELAGGTDTQYF. The rearrangement links TRBV28 to TRBJ2-3, with 12 bases fitting TRBD2. The CDR3 runs 16 residues. CDR1 is MDHEN and CDR2 is SYDVKM in the germline V gene. Losses at the gene ends were 3 bases for V and 3 bases for J; bases not matched to a gene: 4.

This rearrangement joins TRBV7-2 to TRBJ1-1, with D perhaps matching TRBD1 (6 bases). The V gene lost 5 bases and the J gene lost 10 bases, with 17 bases spanning the gap. CDR1 is SGHTA and CDR2 is FQGNSA in the germline V gene. The CDR3 loop spans 13 amino acids. The CDR3 region is CASSPQGSERAFF. The CDR3, as DNA: TGTGCCAGCAGCCCCCAGGGGTCGGAGAGAGCTTTCTTT.

The CDR3 protein is CASSSRYTEAFF. In DNA, the CDR3 is TGTGCCAGTAGTAGTCGTTACACTGAAGCTTTCTTT. The genes are TRBV19 and TRBJ1-1; no clear D. The length of the CDR3 is 12 residues. Between the trimmed V and J ends, which lost 4 bases and 3 bases, there was a span of 6 bases. Germline V gene lookup returns CDR1 LNHDA and CDR2 SQIVND (reference sequence).

The V call is TRBV30, the J call TRBJ1-6; 8 bases line up with TRBD1. CDR1 is GTSNPN, CDR2 SVGIG, per germline (reference sequence). The V segment lost 2 bases and the J segment 10 bases; nucleotides outside the gene matches: 7. The CDR3 spans 14 residues. The CDR3 sequence: CAWSIGTGVSPLHF. CDR3 DNA sequence: TGTGCCTGGAGTATCGGGACAGGAGTATCACCCCTCCACTTT.

The rearrangement joins TRBV28 to TRBJ2-7, with TRBD1 as a possible D gene (5 bases). The CDR3 sequence is 16 residues long. V was trimmed by 3 bases and J by 1 base, leaving 16 bases between them. Germline V gives CDR1 MDHEN, CDR2 SYDVKM. CDR3 sequence reads: CASSLDKGSRSYEQYF. In DNA form, the CDR3 reads TGTGCCAGCAGTTTGGATAAGGGGTCCCGGTCCTACGAGCAGTACTTC. Full variable domain (outside the CDR3, taken from reference TRBV28 and TRBJ2-7): DVKVTQSSRYLVKRTGEKVFLECVQDMDHENMFWYRQDPGLGLRLIYFSYDVKMKEKGDIPEGYSVSREKKERFSLILESASTNQTSMYLCASSLDKGSRSYEQYFGPGTRLTVT.

V usage is TRBV15 and J usage is TRBJ1-1; 10 bases align to TRBD1. The V gene's germline CDR1 is LNHNV and CDR2 YYDKDF (reference sequence). This CDR3 spans 16 amino acids. V shed 7 bases, J shed 3 bases, and the junction held 11 bases outside the gene matches. CDR3 protein: CATTRDRGTEHTEAFF. In nucleotides, the CDR3 is TGTGCCACCACCCGGGACAGGGGAACGGAGCACACTGAAGCTTTCTTT. The full variable domain, in which reference TRBV15 and TRBJ1-1 provide the parts outside the CDR3, is DAMVIQNPRYQVTQFGKPVTLSCSQTLNHNVMYWYQQKSSQAPKLLFHYYDKDFNNEADTPDNFQSRRPNTSFCFLDIRSPGLGDTAMYLCATTRDRGTEHTEAFFGQGTRLTVV.